The 14 T cell receptor beta chains below were found in one sample sequenced in a study of T cells in Graves' hyperthyroidism and ophthalmopathy. TCR beta CDR3 regions were amplified from RNA transcripts. Researchers ran a first-round RT-PCR on the TCR CDR3 using the HTBI primer set. TCRdb redid the calling of the multiplex PCR reads with MiXCR, one entry per CDR3 protein. The sample includes about 640,000 distinct CDR3 sequences, around 15% seen only once; the top ten take under 15%. The specimen sequenced was blood. The receptors stem from a woman aged 50 to 60 with Graves' ophthalmopathy.

The table lists this clonotype with a few counts. V and J are TRBV6-2 or TRBV6-3 and TRBJ1-1, with D maybe TRBD1 (5 bases). The CDR3 covers 13 residues. Trimming pared 6 bases from V and 2 bases from J, leaving 10 bases between. CDR1 is MNHEY and CDR2 is SVGEGT in the germline V gene. CDR3 sequence: CASSVRVNTEAFF. CDR3 nucleotides: TGTGCCAGCAGCGTCAGGGTTAACACTGAAGCTTTCTTT.

This clonotype appeared many times. J is TRBJ1-1 and V is TRBV7-2; tentatively, D is TRBD1 (5 bases). This CDR3 contains 16 residues. Trimming shortened V by 0 bases and J by 6 bases, and 17 bases separated the two germline ends. Germline V CDR1 and CDR2: SGHTA, FQGNSA. The CDR3, as DNA: TGTGCCAGCAGCTTAGCGGGAACAGCTAAAGGGGCTGAAGCTTTCTTT. Translating it yields CASSLAGTAKGAEAFF.

Ten or more counts support this clonotype. CDR3 coding DNA: TGTGCCAGCACCTTGGCCGGGACCCTGAATCAGCCCCAGCATTTT. Its translation: CASTLAGTLNQPQHF. The chain is built from TRBV12-3 or TRBV12-4 and TRBJ1-5; the D gene is possibly TRBD1 (5 bases). Trimming pared 7 bases from V and 4 bases from J, leaving 17 bases between. The CDR3 totals 15 residues.

This clonotype was detected ten times or more. This sequence joins TRBV7-3 and TRBJ2-1; no clear D gene. CDR1 and CDR2 (germline): SGHTA, FQGTGA. The CDR3 has 16 residues. V dropped 2 bases and J dropped 3 bases, with 14 bases sitting between them. CDR3 region: CASSLLPQSSYNEQFF. For the CDR3, the DNA is TGTGCCAGCAGCTTATTGCCTCAATCAAGCTACAATGAGCAGTTCTTC. The variable domain in full, with the rest retrieved from reference TRBV7-3 and TRBJ2-1, is GAGVSQTPSNKVTEKGKYVELRCDPISGHTALYWYRQSLGQGPEFLIYFQGTGAADDSGLPNDRFFAVRPEGSVSTLKIQRTERGDSAVYLCASSLLPQSSYNEQFFGPGTRLTVL.

The chain has TRBV28 and TRBJ2-1; TRBD2 is a possible D gene (6 bases). This CDR3 is built from 17 residues. V lost 6 bases, J lost 2 bases, and 20 bases lay in between. Germline lookup yields CDR1 MDHEN and CDR2 SYDVKM. The CDR3 spells CASSQVAVTSPYNEQFF. The CDR3 DNA is TGTGCCAGCAGCCAAGTAGCGGTTACTAGCCCCTACAATGAGCAGTTCTTC.

The chain combines TRBV7-3 with TRBJ2-3, with 9 bases that match TRBD2. Unmatched junction bases numbered 18, after V lost 5 bases and J lost 0 bases. CDR3 size: 20 residues. CDR1 and CDR2 (germline): SGHTA, FQGTGA. The CDR3 bases are TGTGCCAGCAGCGTAGGAGGTCTAGCGGGAAGGATCCCTAGCACAGATACGCAGTATTTT. As protein: CASSVGGLAGRIPSTDTQYF.

This clonotype was counted at least ten times. The chain couples TRBV24-1 to TRBJ2-7, with 8 bases aligning to TRBD1. The germline gives CDR1 KGHDR, CDR2 SFDVKD. The CDR3 sequence is 14 residues long. The V gene end was trimmed by 5 bases and the J gene end by 7 bases; junction bases not matched to a gene: 9. The CDR3 nucleotides read TGTGCCACCAGTGCGCATGGACAGGGTTTGGAGCAGTACTTC. As protein: CATSAHGQGLEQYF.

The table lists this clonotype with many counts. This chain joins TRBV24-1 and TRBJ2-1; D perhaps matches TRBD1 (6 bases). The CDR3 has 13 residues. V was shortened by 6 bases and J by 5 bases, with 10 bases between the two germline ends. Germline CDR1 and CDR2: KGHDR and SFDVKD. The CDR3, as DNA: TGTGCCACCAGTTTGGGACAAAACAATGAGCAGTTCTTC. Protein sequence: CATSLGQNNEQFF.

This clonotype was recorded a few times. The chain carries TRBV28 and TRBJ1-5; D ambiguous. Germline loops: CDR1 MDHEN, CDR2 SYDVKM. The V end was cut by 2 bases, the J end by 2 bases, with 10 bases between. The CDR3 runs to 15 residues. The CDR3 DNA is TGTGCCAGCAGTTTAAGTATCGGTGGCAATCAGCCCCAGCATTTT. Encoded protein: CASSLSIGGNQPQHF.

The rearrangement links TRBV6-2 or TRBV6-3 to TRBJ2-2; 12 bases match TRBD2. V gave up 0 bases and J gave up 3 bases; unmatched junction bases: 17. The CDR3 is 22 residues long. Germline lookup yields CDR1 MNHEY and CDR2 SVGEGT. The CDR3 is CASSYSGDRVTSGRWHTGELFF. The CDR3 coding sequence is TGTGCCAGCAGTTACTCTGGGGACAGGGTGACTAGCGGGAGATGGCACACCGGGGAGCTGTTTTTT.

This clonotype was observed at least ten times. The V and J genes are TRBV7-2 and TRBJ2-1, with 8 bases lining up with TRBD2. From germline, CDR1 is SGHTA and CDR2 FQGNSA. The ends lost 1 base at V and 7 bases at J; junction bases unmatched: 9. This CDR3 region has 16 residues. The CDR3 DNA follows: TGTGCCAGCAGCTTAGTCGGCGGGAGGATTGGTAATGAGCAGTTCTTC. It is translated as CASSLVGGRIGNEQFF.

In regard to this clonotype: A junction boundary mismatches the germline segment, possibly from a read error. The chain links TRBV6-4 to TRBJ2-4; 8 bases are shared with TRBD1. The CDR3 contains 20 residues. Per the germline V gene, CDR1 is MRHNA and CDR2 is SNTAGT. CDR3 amino acids: CASRDWGDRGPDLAKNIQYF. The CDR3 DNA sequence: TGTGCCAGCAGAGACTGGGGAGACAGGGGCCCTGATTTAGCCAAAAACATTCAGTACTTC.

The table lists this clonotype with a few counts. As DNA, the CDR3 is TGCAGCGTTGAAGTACCGGGACACTTGAACACTGAAGCTTTCTTT. This gives the protein CSVEVPGHLNTEAFF. V and J are TRBV29-1 and TRBJ1-1; maybe TRBD1 (6 bases). CDR3 length equals 15 residues. CDR1 SQVTM and CDR2 ANQGSEA come from the germline V gene. V gave up 1 base and J gave up 0 bases, with 12 bases separating them.

This clonotype was recorded a few times. The chain employs TRBV27 and TRBJ2-1; D might be TRBD2 (6 bases). The CDR3 runs 15 residues. Trimming shortened V by 3 bases and J by 5 bases, and 14 bases separated the two germline ends. Germline lookup yields CDR1 MNHEY and CDR2 SMNVEV (reference sequence). The CDR3 sequence is CASSFAGPRHNEQFF. The CDR3 DNA follows: TGTGCCAGCAGTTTTGCGGGACCGCGCCACAATGAGCAGTTCTTC.